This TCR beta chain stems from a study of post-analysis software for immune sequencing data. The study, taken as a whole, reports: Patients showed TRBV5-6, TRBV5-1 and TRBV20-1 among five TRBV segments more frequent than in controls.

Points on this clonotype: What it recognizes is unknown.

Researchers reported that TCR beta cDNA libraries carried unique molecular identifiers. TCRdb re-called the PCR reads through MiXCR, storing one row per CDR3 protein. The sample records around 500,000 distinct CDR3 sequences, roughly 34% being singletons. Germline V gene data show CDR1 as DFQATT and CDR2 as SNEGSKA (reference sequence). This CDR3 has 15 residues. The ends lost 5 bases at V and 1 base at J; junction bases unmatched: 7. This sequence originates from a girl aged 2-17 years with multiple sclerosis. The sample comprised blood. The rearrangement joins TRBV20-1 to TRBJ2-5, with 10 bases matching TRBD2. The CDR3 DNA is TGCAGTGCTGGGGGTAGCGGGGGGTTCCAAGAGACCCAGTACTTC. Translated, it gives CSAGGSGGFQETQYF.